This TCR beta chain was identified during a study of CD8 T cells in ankylosing spondylitis. TCRdb reanalysed the 5' RACE reads using MiXCR and keeps one entry per CDR3 protein. The data show approximately 540,000 distinct CDR3 sequences, approximately 12% seen once. This clonotype was counted only a few times. The antigen is unknown. Whole-study findings and limits: Roughly eight highly homologous variants made up a TCR beta motif that seemed to typify ankylosing spondylitis blood.

The CDR3 loop spans 12 amino acids. Trimming took off 6 bases at V and 2 bases at J, with 10 bases between the two ends. Germline-derived CDR1 and CDR2 are DFQATT and SNEGSKA (reference sequence). This receptor was obtained from a male donor with ankylosing spondylitis. Sequencing was done on a sample of blood, either unsorted or a sorted T cell fraction (not recorded which). J is TRBJ2-5 and V is TRBV20-1; D gene ambiguous. CDR3 region: CSAPIWQETQYF. The CDR3, as DNA: TGCAGTGCCCCAATTTGGCAAGAGACCCAGTACTTC.